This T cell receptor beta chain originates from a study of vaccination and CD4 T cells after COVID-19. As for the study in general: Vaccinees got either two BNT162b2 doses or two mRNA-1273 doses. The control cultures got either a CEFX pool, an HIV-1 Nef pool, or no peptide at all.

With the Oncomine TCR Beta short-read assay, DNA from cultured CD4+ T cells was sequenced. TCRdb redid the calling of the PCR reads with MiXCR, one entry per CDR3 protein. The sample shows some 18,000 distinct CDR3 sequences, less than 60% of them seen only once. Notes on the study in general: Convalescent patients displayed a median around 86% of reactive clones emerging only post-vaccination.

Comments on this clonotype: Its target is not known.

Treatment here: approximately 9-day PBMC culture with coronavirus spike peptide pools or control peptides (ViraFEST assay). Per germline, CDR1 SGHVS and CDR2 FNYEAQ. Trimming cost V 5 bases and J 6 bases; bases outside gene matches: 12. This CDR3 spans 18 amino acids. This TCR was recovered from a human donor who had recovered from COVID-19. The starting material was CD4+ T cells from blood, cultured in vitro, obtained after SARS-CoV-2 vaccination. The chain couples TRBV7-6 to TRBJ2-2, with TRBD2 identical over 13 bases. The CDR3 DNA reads TGTGCCAGCAGCCCCCGTGGACTAGCGGGAGTCTCCCCCGGGGAGCTGTTTTTT. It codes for CASSPRGLAGVSPGELFF.